The 27 T cell receptor beta chains below come from one sample, sequenced in a study of CD8 T cells in ankylosing spondylitis. Study-level points and caveats: Characteristic of ankylosing spondylitis blood, it appeared, was a TCR beta motif comprising roughly 8 highly homologous variants.

The antigens of these receptors remain unknown. Via MiXCR, TCRdb re-called the 5' RACE reads, giving one row per CDR3 protein. This sample has about 750,000 distinct CDR3 sequences, with around 17% found just once. The specimen was blood, either unsorted or a sorted T cell fraction (not recorded which). The receptor source for this set is a male donor with ankylosing spondylitis.

The chain couples TRBV9 to TRBJ2-1; 7 bases fit TRBD1. J lost 9 bases, V lost 0 bases, and 9 bases had no gene match. Germline values: CDR1 SGDLS, CDR2 YYNGEE. This CDR3 is 15 amino acids long. Here the CDR3 reads CASSVVGGEAIEQFF. In DNA, the CDR3 is TGTGCCAGCAGCGTAGTAGGGGGCGAAGCGATTGAGCAGTTCTTC.

This chain links TRBV2 with TRBJ2-5; D is possibly TRBD2 (7 bases). CDR1 and CDR2 from the germline V gene are SNHLY and FYNNEI. V lost 1 base, J lost 2 bases, and 14 bases lay in between. This CDR3 has 16 residues. CDR3 DNA: TGTGCCAGCAGTGAAGGGGGGGGCGGTCTACAAGAGACCCAGTACTTC. This translates into CASSEGGGGLQETQYF.

This clonotype was counted at least ten times. The chain has TRBV3-1 and TRBJ2-4; D not certain. CDR3 size: 17 residues. Trimming cost V 0 bases and J 3 bases, with 15 bases left between them. Germline loops: CDR1 LGHDT, CDR2 YNNKEL (reference sequence). CDR3 sequence (DNA): TGTGCCAGCAGCCAAGACGCGCGTGGGTACGGCAAAAACATTCAGTACTTC. Amino acid sequence: CASSQDARGYGKNIQYF.

The V and J genes are TRBV7-9 and TRBJ1-5; 9 bases agree with TRBD1. The germline gives CDR1 SEHNR, CDR2 FQNEAQ (reference sequence). After removal of 1 base from V and 6 bases from J, the junction contained 4 bases not matched to a gene. The CDR3 loop spans 15 amino acids. The CDR3 DNA is TGTGCCAGCAGCTTAGGACAGGGGGTAGCTCAGCCCCAGCATTTT. This encodes CASSLGQGVAQPQHF.

The chain carries TRBV7-9 and TRBJ2-5; tentative D call: TRBD2 (5 bases). V was pared by 4 bases and J by 0 bases, with 15 bases between. Per the germline V gene, CDR1 is SEHNR and CDR2 is FQNEAQ (reference sequence). The CDR3 sequence is 16 residues long. DNA for the CDR3: TGTGCCAGCAGCTCGTTGAGGGCCGGCAACCAAGAGACCCAGTACTTC. The encoded protein is CASSSLRAGNQETQYF.

V gene TRBV19 combines with J gene TRBJ2-1, with a possible D match to TRBD2 (6 bases). The germline gives CDR1 LNHDA, CDR2 SQIVND (reference sequence). The germline V and J ends were trimmed by 5 bases and 10 bases, with 15 bases remaining between them. The CDR3 runs 13 residues. CDR3 in DNA: TGTGCCAGTAGTGTCCAAACTAGCAGCGAGCAGTTCTTC. This encodes CASSVQTSSEQFF.

This clonotype was detected a few times. The chain couples TRBV4-3 to TRBJ1-2; the D is unclear. Trimming left V 3 bases short and J 4 bases short, with 9 bases between. This CDR3 region has 13 residues. Germline V gene lookup returns CDR1 LGHNA and CDR2 YSLEER. CDR3 DNA sequence: TGCGCCAGCAGCCAGGAAGTAGGCTATGGCTACACCTTC. Protein product: CASSQEVGYGYTF.

This clonotype was observed a few times. V usage is TRBV29-1 and J usage is TRBJ1-2; 10 bases line up with TRBD1. The CDR3 extends over 14 amino acids. CDR1 and CDR2 from the germline V gene are SQVTM and ANQGSEA. V lost 5 bases and J lost 7; bases outside the gene matches: 10. The chain's CDR3 is CSVFTGTGVSGYTF. CDR3 sequence (DNA): TGCAGCGTTTTTACCGGGACAGGGGTCTCTGGCTACACCTTC.

This clonotype appeared many times. V and J are TRBV12-3 or TRBV12-4 and TRBJ1-3; D is undetermined. Trimming stripped 4 bases from V and 1 base from J, with 8 bases between. CDR3 size: 14 residues. CDR3 DNA sequence: TGTGCCAGCAGTTGGGTTCGGTCTGGAAACACCATATATTTT. Protein product: CASSWVRSGNTIYF.

CDR3 DNA sequence: TGCAGTGCTAGAGAAGCATTTGAAGCTTTCTTT. Its protein product is CSAREAFEAFF. V is TRBV20-1 and J is TRBJ1-1; no clear D. Looked up from germline, CDR1 is DFQATT and CDR2 is SNEGSKA (reference sequence). The CDR3 has 11 amino acids. The V end lost 0 bases, the J end lost 7 bases, and 6 bases lay between the germline ends.

The rearrangement joins TRBV12-3 or TRBV12-4 to TRBJ2-7; maybe TRBD1 (7 bases). The CDR3 extends over 14 amino acids. With 5 bases removed from V and 5 bases from J, the gap between germline ends came to 16 bases. CDR3 bases: TGTGCCAGCAGTACTTGGGCAGGGGGGAACGAGCAGTACTTC. This gives the protein CASSTWAGGNEQYF.

This clonotype has just a few counts. The chain has TRBV20-1 and TRBJ2-1; the D call may be TRBD1 or TRBD2 (5 bases each). CDR1 and CDR2 (germline): DFQATT, SNEGSKA (reference sequence). This CDR3 spans 14 amino acids. V lost 0 bases, J lost 9 bases, and 15 bases lay in between. The CDR3 is CSARDQAVGVEQFF. The CDR3 DNA is TGCAGTGCTAGAGACCAGGCTGTGGGGGTTGAGCAGTTCTTC.

The table lists this clonotype with a few counts. The chain uses TRBV20-1 and TRBJ2-3, with D perhaps TRBD2 (6 bases). The germline V gene encodes CDR1 DFQATT and CDR2 SNEGSKA (reference sequence). Trimming cost V 6 bases and J 7 bases, with 17 bases left between them. CDR3 length: 13 amino acids. Here the CDR3 reads CSAGGPFTHTQYF. CDR3 DNA sequence: TGCAGTGCCGGGGGACCCTTCACGCATACGCAGTATTTT.

CDR3 loop: CASTKGGQAGEAFF. The CDR3 DNA reads TGTGCCAGCACGAAGGGAGGGCAGGCGGGTGAAGCTTTCTTT. V usage is TRBV6-1 and J usage is TRBJ1-1; D ambiguous. Trimming removed 7 bases at V and 7 bases at J, with 19 bases between. CDR1 MNHNS and CDR2 SASEGT come from the germline V gene. The length of the CDR3 is 14 residues.

The chain combines TRBV7-3 with TRBJ2-1; 8 bases are a match to TRBD1. Trimming took 0 bases from V and 7 from J; bases not matched to a gene: 8. Germline V gene data show CDR1 as SGHTA and CDR2 as FQGTGA. The CDR3 is 16 residues long. The CDR3 sequence is CASSLTSTTGGNEQFF. CDR3 coding DNA: TGTGCCAGCAGCTTAACAAGTACCACAGGGGGAAATGAGCAGTTCTTC.

V usage is TRBV4-3 and J usage is TRBJ2-7, with 8 bases matching TRBD1. The V segment lost 1 base and the J segment 2 bases; nucleotides outside the gene matches: 10. In germline, CDR1 is LGHNA, CDR2 YSLEER. The CDR3 spans 17 residues. The CDR3 coding sequence is TGCGCCAGCAGCCAAGCCTGGGCGACAGGGGCGGCCTACGAGCAGTACTTC. As protein: CASSQAWATGAAYEQYF.

This clonotype was recorded a few times. This chain uses TRBV6-2 or TRBV6-3 with TRBJ2-1; 11 bases fit TRBD1. The CDR3 runs to 22 residues. Germline V lookup: CDR1 MNHEY, CDR2 SVGEGT. The trim removed 3 bases at V and 6 bases at J, leaving 25 bases unmatched. The CDR3 spells CASSYSRGQGAVLLNRINEQFF. CDR3 DNA sequence: TGTGCCAGCAGTTATTCCCGTGGACAGGGGGCGGTGTTACTAAATCGTATCAATGAGCAGTTCTTC.

The chain recombines TRBV30 with TRBJ1-2; possible D gene TRBD1, 6 bases. Looked up from germline, CDR1 is GTSNPN and CDR2 is SVGIG (reference sequence). Trimming removed 0 bases from V and 5 bases from J, with 22 bases in between. There are 17 residues in the CDR3. CDR3 sequence (DNA): TGTGCCTGGAGTGTGGGGCCAGGGGCCCCTTACCCGTATGGCTACACCTTC. This encodes CAWSVGPGAPYPYGYTF. Combining the CDR3 with reference TRBV30 and TRBJ1-2 gives the whole variable domain SQTIHQWPATLVQPVGSPLSLECTVEGTSNPNLYWYRQAAGRGLQLLFYSVGIGQISSEVPQNLSASRPQDRQFILSSKKLLLSDSGFYLCAWSVGPGAPYPYGYTFGSGTRLTVV.

This clonotype has a handful of counts. The CDR3 nucleotides read TGTGCCAGCAGTACAACAGGACTACAAGAGACCCAGTACTTC. It is translated as CASSTTGLQETQYF. This sequence joins TRBV12-3 or TRBV12-4 and TRBJ2-5; D may be TRBD2 (6 bases). Between the trimmed V and J ends, which lost 5 bases and 2 bases, there was a span of 12 bases. The CDR3 is 14 amino acids.

This clonotype was found a few times. This chain uses TRBV4-1 with TRBJ2-1, with 11 bases fitting TRBD2. The CDR3 has 15 residues. The V gene end was trimmed by 3 bases and the J gene end by 8 bases; junction bases not matched to a gene: 6. CDR1 is MGHRA, CDR2 YSYEKL, per germline. DNA for the CDR3: TGCGCCAGCAGCCACACTAGCGGGAGTAGCTATGAGCAGTTCTTC. This gives the protein CASSHTSGSSYEQFF.

The sample holds a few counts of this clonotype. The V call is TRBV12-3 or TRBV12-4, the J call TRBJ1-5; D unresolved. V gave up 3 bases and J gave up 4 bases, with 13 bases separating them. The CDR3 extends over 15 amino acids. CDR3 sequence reads: CASSFVGPGNQPQHF. CDR3 nucleotides: TGTGCCAGCAGTTTCGTCGGACCGGGAAATCAGCCCCAGCATTTT.

The chain carries TRBV2 and TRBJ1-4; the D is unclear. CDR3 length: 14 amino acids. V lost 4 bases to trimming and J lost 6 bases, with 12 bases between them. Germline V lookup: CDR1 SNHLY, CDR2 FYNNEI. The CDR3 DNA reads TGTGCCAGCAGTGTAGCTGTATTGGATGAAAAACTGTTTTTT. Residues: CASSVAVLDEKLFF.

V is TRBV20-1 and J is TRBJ1-1; possible D gene TRBD1, 5 bases. This CDR3 comprises 13 residues. V was trimmed by 0 bases and J by 5 bases, leaving 10 bases between them. Germline CDR1 reads DFQATT; CDR2 reads SNEGSKA (reference sequence). This CDR3 is CSAREGDRTEAFF. Here the CDR3 DNA reads TGCAGTGCTAGAGAAGGGGATCGAACTGAAGCTTTCTTT.

V and J are TRBV9 and TRBJ2-3; maybe TRBD2 (5 bases). This CDR3 is 13 amino acids long. V lost 4 bases and J 5 bases, leaving 11 bases between the germline ends. Germline CDR1 reads SGDLS; CDR2 reads YYNGEE. The CDR3 sequence: CASSPFGGDTQYF. Here the CDR3 DNA reads TGTGCCAGCAGCCCCTTCGGAGGAGATACGCAGTATTTT.

With regard to this clonotype: A read error may be the cause here, since a much bigger clone is one base away. CDR3 loop: CASSETSGSGADTQYF. CDR3 nucleotides: TGTGCCAGCAGTGAAACTAGCGGGAGTGGGGCAGATACGCAGTATTTT. The gene calls are TRBV6-4 and TRBJ2-3, with 11 positions matching TRBD2. The junction had 6 bases not matched to a gene; V was cut back by 3 bases and J by 4 bases. Looked up from germline, CDR1 is MRHNA and CDR2 is SNTAGT. The CDR3 runs to 16 residues.

This clonotype was detected only a few times. This chain joins TRBV19 and TRBJ2-5; 7 nucleotides match TRBD1. The junction had 5 bases not matched to a gene; V was cut back by 3 bases and J by 4 bases. Per germline, CDR1 LNHDA and CDR2 SQIVND (reference sequence). CDR3 length: 14 amino acids. The CDR3 region has the DNA TGTGCCAGTAGTATGACAGGGCTCCGAGAGACCCAGTACTTC. Translating gives CASSMTGLRETQYF.

The chain is built from TRBV5-6 and TRBJ1-3; D is undetermined. Per germline, CDR1 SGHDT and CDR2 YYEEEE. V lost 2 bases and J lost 0, with 9 bases in between. CDR3 size: 15 residues. In DNA form, the CDR3 reads TGTGCCAGCAGCTTAAGACTCCTCTCTGGAAACACCATATATTTT. It is translated as CASSLRLLSGNTIYF.